This T cell receptor beta chain comes out of a study of graft-versus-host responses after intestinal transplantation. Overall study context: After anti-thymocyte globulin induction, recipients took tacrolimus and steroids for approximately three years. Study-wide results and caveats: GvH clones surfaced in recipient marrow, some emerging earlier in ileum or blood.

To note about this clone: Its antigen is not known.

Sequencing was performed with immunoSEQ multiplex PCR; in TCRdb, only in-frame clones are kept and a portion is missing. The profile covers roughly 11,000 clones, with approximately 80% appearing a single time and roughly a third taken by the ten largest. CDR1 is KGHSH and CDR2 is LQKENI in the germline V gene. The CDR3 extends over 15 amino acids. V was cut by 3 bases and J by 0 bases, with 9 bases left in between. J is TRBJ1-3 and V is TRBV18; D gene uncertain. The specimen was PBMCs, collected about 490 days after intestinal transplant. The sequence was obtained from a human patient who received an intestinal transplant, so some T cells may come from the graft donor. The CDR3 spells CASSPQGGSGNTIYF. CDR3 bases: TGTGCCAGCTCACCCCAAGGAGGCTCTGGAAACACCATATATTTT.